These 21 T cell receptor beta chains came from one sample sequenced in a study of cytomegalovirus exposure and HLA in healthy donors. Amplification used 60 Vbeta primers and 13 Jbeta primers. Measured with immunoSEQ multiplex PCR; TCRdb has only the in-frame clones, and not every one. The sample lists about 130,000 clones, 81% occurring once. The material sequenced was PBMCs. The receptors come from a young man in good health and CMV-seronegative.

The chain couples TRBV2 to TRBJ1-1; D possibly corresponds to TRBD1 (6 bases). V dropped 8 bases and J dropped 1 base, with 8 bases sitting between them. CDR1 is SNHLY and CDR2 is FYNNEI in the germline V gene. The CDR3 is made up of 12 amino acids. The CDR3 here is CASLQGNTEAFF. DNA for the CDR3: TGTGCCAGCTTACAGGGGAACACTGAAGCTTTCTTT.

The V call is TRBV30, the J call TRBJ1-2; D gene unclear. V dropped 4 bases and J dropped 8 bases, with 8 bases sitting between them. The germline gives CDR1 GTSNPN, CDR2 SVGIG (reference sequence). The CDR3 is 10 amino acids. The CDR3 nucleotides are TGTGCCTGGAAAAGACTCGGCTACACCTTC. This codes for CAWKRLGYTF.

The chain is built from TRBV13 and TRBJ1-2, with D possibly being TRBD1 (6 bases). The germline gives CDR1 PRHDT, CDR2 FYEKMQ (reference sequence). V was pared by 10 bases and J by 7 bases, with 22 bases between. The CDR3 is 14 residues long. The CDR3 region has the DNA TGTGCCATCCGAGGAGGGGGAGGGTTGAGTGGCTACACCTTC. Translated, it gives CAIRGGGGLSGYTF.

J is TRBJ2-1 and V is TRBV29-1, with 8 bases matching TRBD2. V was clipped by 7 bases and J by 7 bases; unmatched bases: 12. This CDR3 is built from 14 residues. Germline values: CDR1 SQVTM, CDR2 ANQGSEA. The CDR3 DNA reads as TGCAGCGCTCGTTACGGGGGGGCCGGGAATGAGCAGTTCTTC. It codes for CSARYGGAGNEQFF.

This clone was observed a single time. V gene TRBV10-3 combines with J gene TRBJ2-7; tentatively, D is TRBD1 (6 bases). The CDR3 loop spans 13 amino acids. Looked up from germline, CDR1 is ENHRY and CDR2 is SYGVKD. The germline V and J ends were trimmed by 6 bases and 3 bases, with 12 bases remaining between them. CDR3: CAIRSSDSYEQYF. The DNA of the CDR3 is TGTGCCATCAGATCCTCGGACAGCTACGAGCAGTACTTC.

This clone appeared a few times. The J gene is TRBJ1-6, the V gene TRBV7-5. TRBV7-5 is termed a pseudogene. This CDR3 comprises 15 residues. The CDR3 reads CARDFSSSYNSPLHF. The CDR3 DNA reads as TGTGCCAGGGACTTTTCGAGCTCCTATAATTCACCCCTCCACTTT.

The chain combines TRBV7-9 with TRBJ1-5, with D perhaps matching TRBD1 (6 bases). The CDR3 is made up of 15 amino acids. The germline V gene has CDR1 SEHNR and CDR2 FQNEAQ (reference sequence). V was cut by 5 bases and J by 5 bases, with 16 bases left in between. CDR3 in amino acids: CASSPQGLADQPQHF. Written as DNA, the CDR3 is TGTGCCAGCAGCCCCCAGGGGTTGGCTGATCAGCCCCAGCATTTT.

The chain combines TRBV28 with TRBJ2-1; 8 nucleotides agree with TRBD1. The CDR3 runs to 15 residues. Germline loops: CDR1 MDHEN, CDR2 SYDVKM. V was pared by 4 bases and J by 2 bases, with 4 bases of the junction left unmatched. CDR3 bases: TGTGCCAGCAGTTCTCAGGGACAGGCCTACAATGAGCAGTTCTTC. It encodes CASSSQGQAYNEQFF.

This chain uses TRBV10-2 with TRBJ2-5; TRBD1 agrees at 9 bases. The CDR3 loop spans 14 amino acids. The germline gives CDR1 WSHSY, CDR2 SAAADI. V trimming: 5 bases; J trimming: 4 bases; junction bases outside the gene matches: 5. The CDR3 DNA sequence: TGCGCCAGCAGTCGGACAGGGGTAGGAGAGACCCAGTACTTC. Its translation: CASSRTGVGETQYF.

In DNA form, the CDR3 reads TGTGCCAGCAGCCAGGGGGTGCGCTCACCCCTCCACTTT. Translation: CASSQGVRSPLHF. V gene TRBV7-3 combines with J gene TRBJ1-6; TRBD1 matches 7 bases. CDR1 and CDR2 (germline): SGHTA, FQGTGA. The CDR3 spans 13 residues. Trimming at V came to 5 bases and at J to 10 bases, leaving 5 bases not matched to a gene. The full variable domain, its missing parts supplied by reference TRBV7-3 and TRBJ1-6, is GAGVSQTPSNKVTEKGKYVELRCDPISGHTALYWYRQSLGQGPEFLIYFQGTGAADDSGLPNDRFFAVRPEGSVSTLKIQRTERGDSAVYLCASSQGVRSPLHFGNGTRLTVT.

V gene TRBV6-5 combines with J gene TRBJ1-5, with TRBD1 matching 8 bases. The length of the CDR3 is 15 residues. Trimming at V came to 8 bases and at J to 6 bases, leaving 12 bases not matched to a gene. Germline lookup yields CDR1 MNHEY and CDR2 SVGAGI. The CDR3 nucleotides read TGTGCCAGCGGGCCCAGGACAGGGACGTTTCAGCCCCAGCATTTT. Translated, it gives CASGPRTGTFQPQHF.

V usage is TRBV7-2 and J usage is TRBJ2-1; 9 positions agree with TRBD2. Germline trimming cut 5 bases from V and 4 bases from J; bases unmatched to any gene: 9. This CDR3 comprises 16 residues. Germline CDR1 is SGHTA and CDR2 is FQGNSA. The CDR3 DNA reads TGTGCCAGCAGCGAATCAAGCGGGGGGTGGTACAATGAGCAGTTCTTC. This sequence encodes CASSESSGGWYNEQFF.

As concerns this clone: Sequence at one end of the junction differs from germline and may be a read error. In the same sample, other DNA sequences code for this CDR3. V is TRBV29-1 and J is TRBJ1-1, with D uncertain. CDR1 is SQVTM, CDR2 ANQGSEA, per germline. The CDR3 sequence is 13 residues long. The CDR3 bases are TGCAGCGTAAGGGAGGGTTTCCCCTATGAAGCCTTCTTT. It specifies CSVREGFPYEAFF.

The chain is built from TRBV11-3 and TRBJ2-1; D ambiguous. The V end was cut by 1 base, the J end by 7 bases, with 5 bases between. CDR1 is SGHNT, CDR2 YENEEA, per germline. The CDR3 length is 12 residues. The CDR3 loop is CASSLARNEQFF. The DNA of the CDR3 is TGTGCCAGCAGCTTAGCGAGGAATGAGCAGTTCTTC.

Only one count was recorded for this clone. The gene calls are TRBV15 and TRBJ1-3, with D uncertain. The ends were cut back, 0 bases at V and 0 bases at J, with 6 bases in the middle. The CDR3 spans 15 residues. Germline values: CDR1 LNHNV, CDR2 YYDKDF (reference sequence). The CDR3 loop reads CATSRDRGSGNTIYF. CDR3 coding DNA: TGTGCCACCAGCAGAGATCGAGGCTCTGGAAACACCATATATTTT.

In its sample, this clone was seen a few times. This chain links TRBV6-4 with TRBJ1-1; 12 bases map to TRBD1. This CDR3 is built from 15 residues. Looked up from germline, CDR1 is MRHNA and CDR2 is SNTAGT. V shed 8 bases and J 4 bases; nucleotides not matched to a gene: 8. CDR3 sequence reads: CASRGTGGAGTEAFF. The CDR3 region has the DNA TGTGCCAGCCGCGGGACAGGGGGCGCGGGCACTGAAGCTTTCTTT.

This chain uses TRBV6-5 with TRBJ1-1, with D perhaps matching TRBD1 (5 bases). V lost 6 bases and J lost 3, with 14 bases in between. Germline V gene sequence: CDR1 MNHEY, CDR2 SVGAGI. The CDR3 length is 14 residues. The CDR3 loop is CASRLKGWDTEAFF. In nucleotides, the CDR3 is TGTGCCAGCAGGTTGAAGGGGTGGGACACTGAAGCTTTCTTT.

The chain joins TRBV19 to TRBJ2-7; tentatively, D is TRBD1 (7 bases). With 7 bases removed from V and 2 bases from J, the gap between germline ends came to 18 bases. The V gene's germline CDR1 is LNHDA and CDR2 SQIVND (reference sequence). The CDR3 covers 15 residues. The CDR3 bases are TGTGCCAGTACCCCCAGGGGGGCGAAAGCCTACGAGCAGTACTTC. This sequence encodes CASTPRGAKAYEQYF.

This clone was recorded a few times. The chain carries TRBV5-1 and TRBJ2-6; 8 bases map to TRBD2. Trimming cost V 1 base and J 2 bases; bases outside gene matches: 5. The CDR3 runs to 17 residues. In germline, CDR1 is SGHRS, CDR2 YFSETQ. The CDR3 is CASSLNSGGTGANVLTF. CDR3 nucleotides: TGCGCCAGCAGCTTGAATTCGGGAGGGACTGGGGCCAACGTCCTGACTTTC.

For this clone: This CDR3 is missing its conserved last phenylalanine or tryptophan, likely due to a read error. The limits of the CDR3 on the DNA are not certain, so only TCRdb's listed CDR3 is given. The chain links TRBV3-2 to TRBJ1-1; the D segment call TRBD1 is taken from the table without a DNA check. TRBV3-2 is recorded as a pseudogene. The CDR3 is 8 residues long, counting both termini. The CDR3 sequence is CASSPDRG.

The rearrangement uses TRBV5-4 and TRBJ2-5; 11 bases fit TRBD2. Germline trimming cut 3 bases from V and 5 bases from J; bases unmatched to any gene: 12. Germline V gene sequence: CDR1 SGHNT, CDR2 YYREEE (reference sequence). CDR3 size: 17 residues. CDR3 nucleotides: TGTGCCAGCAGCTCCTCGGGTCTAGCGGGGGGAGGGGAGACCCAGTACTTC. Protein sequence: CASSSSGLAGGGETQYF.